A selection of T cell receptor beta chains follows, all from one sample in a study of long-term antiretroviral therapy in people with HIV. Sequencing was performed with immunoSEQ multiplex PCR; in TCRdb, only in-frame clones are kept and a portion is missing. The profile shows around 33,000 clones, roughly 85% of them singletons. The sequenced sample was unsorted PBMCs, obtained 0.4 years before starting antiretroviral therapy. Source of these receptors: a man aged 18 to 35 with HIV. Both conserved end residues are part of each CDR3. D genes are given only for firm matches. Expanded clones get a size class; other rows say once, few or many, or leave the size out.

J gene,V gene,D gene,clone size,CDR3 protein,CDR3 DNA
TRBJ2-7,TRBV28,-,-,CASSSSRLGGYEQYF,TGTGCCAGCAGTTCTTCCCGACTAGGAGGTTACGAGCAGTACTTC
TRBJ1-4,TRBV6-5,-,-,CASSYSRLEKLFF,TGTGCCAGCAGTTACTCTAGGCTAGAAAAACTGTTTTTT
TRBJ2-2,TRBV9,-,-,CASSVGGKGELFF,TGTGCCAGCAGCGTAGGGGGGAAGGGGGAGCTGTTTTTT
TRBJ2-1,TRBV6-4,TRBD2,-,CASSDRASGGNEQFF,TGTGCCAGCAGTGACAGGGCTAGCGGGGGCAATGAGCAGTTCTTC
TRBJ1-4,TRBV5-5,TRBD1,once,CASSLLTGGEKLFF,TGTGCCAGCAGCTTGTTGACAGGGGGGGAAAAACTGTTTTTT
TRBJ1-5,TRBV5-1,-,-,CASSPGGGNNQPQHF,TGCGCCAGCAGCCCCGGTGGCGGTAACAATCAGCCCCAGCATTTT
TRBJ2-7,TRBV27,TRBD1,-,CASSGLLRTGGLYEQYF,TGTGCCAGCAGTGGCCTCCTTAGGACAGGGGGCCTCTACGAGCAGTACTTC
TRBJ2-3,TRBV27,-,-,CASFGQGGTDTQYF,TGTGCCAGCTTTGGCCAGGGTGGCACAGATACGCAGTATTTT
TRBJ1-5,TRBV2,-,-,CASGRDNNQPQHF,TGTGCCAGCGGCCGGGACAACAATCAGCCCCAGCATTTT
TRBJ2-1,TRBV4-2,TRBD2,-,CASSRLSGRADEQFF,TGTGCCAGCAGCCGTCTTAGCGGGAGGGCCGATGAGCAGTTCTTC
TRBJ2-2,TRBV30,-,-,CACTGEGGELFF,TGTGCCTGCACAGGGGAGGGCGGGGAGCTGTTTTTT
TRBJ2-5,TRBV28,TRBD2,-,CASSQRLAGPQETQYF,TGTGCCAGCAGTCAGAGACTAGCGGGACCCCAAGAGACCCAGTACTTC
TRBJ2-1,TRBV7-6,-,-,CASSLAGTTANEQFF,TGTGCCAGCAGCTTAGCTGGGACCACTGCCAATGAGCAGTTCTTC
TRBJ1-5,TRBV5-4,TRBD1,-,CASSLDSTGEQPQHF,TGTGCCAGCAGCTTGGATAGTACAGGGGAGCAGCCCCAGCATTTT
TRBJ1-1,TRBV7-9,TRBD1,-,CASSFDRDMNTEAFF,TGTGCCAGCAGCTTTGACAGGGACATGAACACTGAAGCTTTCTTT
TRBJ2-3,TRBV4-3,TRBD2,-,CASSHRGGSGNKYF,TGCGCCAGCAGCCACCGTGGGGGTAGCGGGAATAAGTATTTT
TRBJ1-2,TRBV27,TRBD1,-,CASSSWGATGAPRGYTF,TGTGCCAGCAGTTCATGGGGGGCCACAGGGGCTCCAAGGGGCTACACCTTC
TRBJ2-3,TRBV9,TRBD1,-,CASSVFGQGADTQYF,TGTGCCAGCAGCGTATTTGGACAGGGGGCAGATACGCAGTATTTT
TRBJ1-2,TRBV11-2,TRBD1,-,CASSFNDGHSGTVDGYTF,TGTGCCAGCAGCTTTAACGACGGACACTCCGGGACAGTAGACGGCTACACCTTC
TRBJ1-2,TRBV7-2,TRBD1,-,CASSFRQGYGYTF,TGTGCCAGCAGCTTCCGACAGGGCTATGGCTACACCTTC
TRBJ2-1,TRBV4-2,-,once,CASSSSPQGGYNEQFF,TGTGCCAGCAGCTCATCACCCCAAGGGGGGTACAATGAGCAGTTCTTC
TRBJ2-1,TRBV6-6,TRBD1,few,CASSYGPGTVNEQFF,TGTGCCAGCAGTTACGGACCAGGGACAGTCAATGAGCAGTTCTTC
TRBJ2-7,TRBV19,-,-,CASSIAHRSYEQYF,TGTGCCAGTAGTATTGCCCACAGATCCTACGAGCAGTACTTC
TRBJ2-7,TRBV6-1,TRBD1,-,CASTDRGRYEQYF,TGTGCCAGCACCGACAGGGGGCGCTACGAGCAGTACTTC
TRBJ1-3,TRBV6-1,TRBD1,-,CASIGGQGNTIYF,TGTGCCAGCATCGGGGGACAGGGAAACACCATATATTTT
TRBJ1-5,TRBV5-5,-,-,CASSLSGGSNQPQHF,TGTGCCAGCAGCCTCTCTGGGGGAAGCAATCAGCCCCAGCATTTT
TRBJ1-1,TRBV7-9,-,-,CASGRSGLETEAFF,TGTGCCAGCGGAAGGTCAGGGCTGGAGACTGAAGCTTTCTTT
TRBJ2-5,TRBV10-3,-,-,CAISDVGRTDGTQYF,TGTGCCATCAGTGACGTTGGTAGGACAGACGGAACCCAGTACTTC